The source of this T cell receptor (beta chain) is a study of technical replicates of blood from a handful of donors. This clone was detected a few times. Only in-frame clones appear in the TCRdb table, and some are missing; sequencing was by immunoSEQ multiplex PCR. The table records some 87,000 clones, over 90% of them present only once. The CDR3 length is 13 residues. Looked up from germline, CDR1 is MGHRA and CDR2 is YSYEKL. V was cut by 2 bases and J by 2 bases, with 6 bases left in between. The sample was T cells isolated from PBMCs. The origin of this receptor is a human donor in good health. The chain recombines TRBV4-1 with TRBJ1-1; D call uncertain. The DNA for the CDR3 is TGCGCCAGCAGCCAAAGGAGAAACACTGAAGCTTTCTTT. It specifies CASSQRRNTEAFF.